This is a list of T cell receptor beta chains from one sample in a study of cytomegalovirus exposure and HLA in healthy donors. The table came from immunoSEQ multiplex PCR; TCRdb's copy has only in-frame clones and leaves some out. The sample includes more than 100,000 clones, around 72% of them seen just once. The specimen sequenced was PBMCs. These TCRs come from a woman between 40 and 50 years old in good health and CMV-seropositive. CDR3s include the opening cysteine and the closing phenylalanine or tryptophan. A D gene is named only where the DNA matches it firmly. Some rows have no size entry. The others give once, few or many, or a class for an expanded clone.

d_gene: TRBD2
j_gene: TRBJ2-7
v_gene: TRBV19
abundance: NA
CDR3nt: TGTGCCAGTAAGGAGCGGGGGGTCTACGAGCAGTACTTC
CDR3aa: CASKERGVYEQYF

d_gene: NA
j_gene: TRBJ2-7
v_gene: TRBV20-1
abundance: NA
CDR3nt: TGCAGTGCTCTGCAGAACTACGAGCAGTACTTC
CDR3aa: CSALQNYEQYF

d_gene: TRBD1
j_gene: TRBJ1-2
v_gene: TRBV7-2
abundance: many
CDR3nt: TGTGCCAGCAGCTTACACCACCCCGGGACAGGAGCTGGCTACACCTTC
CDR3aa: CASSLHHPGTGAGYTF

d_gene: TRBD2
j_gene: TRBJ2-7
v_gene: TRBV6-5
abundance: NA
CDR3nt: TGTGCCAGCAGTTACGGTTCGGCGGGGGGTACCTACGAGCAGTACTTC
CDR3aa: CASSYGSAGGTYEQYF

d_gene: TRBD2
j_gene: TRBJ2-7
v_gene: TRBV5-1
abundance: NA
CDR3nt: TGCGCCAGCAGCTTGGGGGCGGGGGTGGGGTCCTACGAGCAGTACTTC
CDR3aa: CASSLGAGVGSYEQYF

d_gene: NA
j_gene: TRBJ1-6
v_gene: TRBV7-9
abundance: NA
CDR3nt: TGTGCCAGCAGGGGTTACGACAGACCAAATTCACCCCTCCACTTT
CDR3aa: CASRGYDRPNSPLHF

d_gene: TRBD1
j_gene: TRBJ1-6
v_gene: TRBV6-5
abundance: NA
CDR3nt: TGTGCCAGCAGTAGGGACAGGTTCGGGGATTCACCCCTCCACTTT
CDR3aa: CASSRDRFGDSPLHF

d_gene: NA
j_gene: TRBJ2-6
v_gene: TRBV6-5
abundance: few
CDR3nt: TGTGCCAGCAGTTACCTCAGGGTCGGGGCCAACGTCCTGACTTTC
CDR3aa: CASSYLRVGANVLTF

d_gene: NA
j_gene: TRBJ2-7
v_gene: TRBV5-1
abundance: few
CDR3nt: TGCGCCAGCAGCCCCTTTCTGGGCGGTCAGGGAGGAGAGCAGTACTTC
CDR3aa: CASSPFLGGQGGEQYF

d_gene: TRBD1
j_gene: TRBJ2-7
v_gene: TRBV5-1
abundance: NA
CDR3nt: TGCGCCAGCAGCTTTTCGACAGGGGGCTCCTACGAGCAGTACTTC
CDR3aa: CASSFSTGGSYEQYF

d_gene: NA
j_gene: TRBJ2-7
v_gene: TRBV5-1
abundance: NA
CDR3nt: TGCGCCAGCAGCCTTAACACAGGCCCCTACGAGCAGTACTTC
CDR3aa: CASSLNTGPYEQYF

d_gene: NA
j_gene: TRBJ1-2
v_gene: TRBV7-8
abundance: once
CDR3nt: TGTGCCAGCAGCACCTTGGAGAGCTCGGGGTTCTATGGCTACACCTTC
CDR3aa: CASSTLESSGFYGYTF

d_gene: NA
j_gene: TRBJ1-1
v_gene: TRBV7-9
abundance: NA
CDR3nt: TGTGCCAGCAGCTTAGGGGGGACACGTCCCGGTGAAGCTTTCTTT
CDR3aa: CASSLGGTRPGEAFF

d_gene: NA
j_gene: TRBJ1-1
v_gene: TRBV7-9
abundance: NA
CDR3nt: TGTGCCAGCAGCTGGGCCGCACCGAACACTGAAGCTTTCTTT
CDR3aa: CASSWAAPNTEAFF

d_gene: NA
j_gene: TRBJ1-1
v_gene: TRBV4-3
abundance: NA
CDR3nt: TGCGCCAGCAGCTCCCGTACAGGGACTGAAGCTTTCTTT
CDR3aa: CASSSRTGTEAFF

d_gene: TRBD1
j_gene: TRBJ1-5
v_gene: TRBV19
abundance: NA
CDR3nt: TGTGCCAGTAGACGGACAGGTGGAAGCAATCAGCCCCAGCATTTT
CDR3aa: CASRRTGGSNQPQHF

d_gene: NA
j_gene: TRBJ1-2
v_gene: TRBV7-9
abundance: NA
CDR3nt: TGTGCCAGCAGCTTAGGGGTGGCAGGGTTTCCTGGCTACACCTTC
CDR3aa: CASSLGVAGFPGYTF

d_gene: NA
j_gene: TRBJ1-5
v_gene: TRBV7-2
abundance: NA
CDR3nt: TGTGCCAGCAGCTCCCGGGGGGGTAATCAGCCCCAGCATTTT
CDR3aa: CASSSRGGNQPQHF

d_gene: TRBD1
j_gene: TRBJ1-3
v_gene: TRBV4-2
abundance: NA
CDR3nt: TGTGCCAGCAGCCAAGGGGACAGGGGTCCCGGAAACACCATATATTTT
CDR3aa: CASSQGDRGPGNTIYF

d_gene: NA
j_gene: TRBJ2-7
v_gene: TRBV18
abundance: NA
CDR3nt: TGTGCCAGCTCACCACCTGGGGGCGGAGACGAGCAGTACTTC
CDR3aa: CASSPPGGGDEQYF

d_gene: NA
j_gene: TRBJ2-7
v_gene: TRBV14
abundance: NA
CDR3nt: TGTGCCAGCAGCCAGATAGGGGATTCCCACGAGCAGTACTTC
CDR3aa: CASSQIGDSHEQYF

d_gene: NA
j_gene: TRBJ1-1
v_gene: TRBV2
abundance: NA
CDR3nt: TGTGCCAGCAGTGAATTTGAGGGTACTGAAGCTTTCTTT
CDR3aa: CASSEFEGTEAFF

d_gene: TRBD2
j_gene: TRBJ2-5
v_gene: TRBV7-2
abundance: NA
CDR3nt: TGTGCCAGCAGCTGGACTAGCGGGGGGGCTGGTGAGACCCAGTACTTC
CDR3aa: CASSWTSGGAGETQYF

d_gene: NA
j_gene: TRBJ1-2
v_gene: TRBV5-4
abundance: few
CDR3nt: TGTGCCAGCAGCTTGTCCCAGTCCTATGGCTACACCTTC
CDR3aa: CASSLSQSYGYTF